The 6 T cell receptor beta chains reported below all come from one sample, sequenced in a study of a mutant IDH1 vaccine in newly diagnosed glioma. Time point noted: baseline, week 1 (first vaccination visit). Indicated treatment: pre-vaccination baseline after standard-of-care therapy. Profiled with immunoSEQ multiplex PCR; TCRdb holds only in-frame clones, not every one. The sample has around 92,000 clones, 85% to 90% seen once. The sample consisted of PBMCs, taken from a glioma patient treated with radiotherapy, temozolomide or both. Receptors originate from a woman aged 45-65 years with glioma.

V gene TRBV25-1 combines with J gene TRBJ1-2, with D unresolved. V lost 0 bases and J 7 bases, leaving 15 bases between the germline ends. The CDR3 loop spans 15 amino acids. CDR1 and CDR2 (germline): MGHDK, SYGVNS. The CDR3 bases are TGTGCCAGCAGTGAATATGCGGAGACGCCCTCTGGCTACACCTTC. Encoded protein: CASSEYAETPSGYTF.

The rearrangement joins TRBV6-1 to TRBJ2-7; TRBD2 matches at 8 bases. The CDR3 is 16 amino acids. The J segment lost 4 bases and the V segment lost 2 bases, leaving 10 bases of the junction unmatched. Germline loops: CDR1 MNHNS, CDR2 SASEGT. The CDR3 loop is CASSEQGLAGLYEQYF. The CDR3 DNA sequence: TGTGCCAGCAGTGAACAGGGTCTAGCGGGTCTGTACGAGCAGTACTTC.

The chain carries TRBV5-1 and TRBJ2-4; possible D gene TRBD1, 5 bases. V dropped 0 bases and J dropped 11 bases, with 12 bases sitting between them. CDR3 length: 13 amino acids. Germline V CDR1 and CDR2: SGHRS, YFSETQ. The CDR3 here is CASSLEQGLVQYF. CDR3 in DNA: TGCGCCAGCAGCTTGGAGCAGGGTCTGGTTCAGTACTTC.

This rearrangement joins TRBV6-5 to TRBJ2-3; D is possibly TRBD1 (6 bases). From germline, CDR1 is MNHEY and CDR2 SVGAGI. Trimming left V 3 bases short and J 4 bases short, with 11 bases between. CDR3 length: 14 residues. The DNA for the CDR3 is TGTGCCAGCAGTTATCAGACAGGTGCAGATACGCAGTATTTT. It translates to CASSYQTGADTQYF.

This clone was seen a few times. The rearrangement uses TRBV4-1 and TRBJ2-1, with 9 bases that match TRBD1. Germline CDR1 reads MGHRA; CDR2 reads YSYEKL. With V trimmed by 3 bases and J by 5 bases, 17 bases remained unmatched. The CDR3 consists of 19 residues. The CDR3 loop reads CASSQRTGASISKDNEQFF. CDR3 in DNA: TGCGCCAGCAGCCAGAGGACAGGGGCCAGCATCAGTAAGGACAATGAGCAGTTCTTC.

The rearrangement joins TRBV5-6 to TRBJ2-3; TRBD2 aligns across 9 bases. This CDR3 is built from 13 residues. Germline V lookup: CDR1 SGHDT, CDR2 YYEEEE. After removal of 4 bases from V and 14 bases from J, the junction contained 11 bases not matched to a gene. The CDR3 DNA reads TGTGCCAGCAGCGGGCCCCCTGGGACTAGCCTGTATTTT. It codes for CASSGPPGTSLYF.